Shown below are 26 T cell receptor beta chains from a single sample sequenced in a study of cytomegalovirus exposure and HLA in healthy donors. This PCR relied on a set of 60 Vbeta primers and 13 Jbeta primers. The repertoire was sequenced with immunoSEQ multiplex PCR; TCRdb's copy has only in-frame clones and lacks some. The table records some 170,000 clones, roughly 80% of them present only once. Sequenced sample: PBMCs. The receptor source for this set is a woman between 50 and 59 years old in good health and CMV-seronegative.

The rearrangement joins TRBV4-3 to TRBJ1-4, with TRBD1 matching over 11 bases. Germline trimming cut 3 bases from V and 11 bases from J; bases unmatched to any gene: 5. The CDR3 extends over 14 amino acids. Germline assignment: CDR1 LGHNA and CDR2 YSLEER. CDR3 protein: CASSQEDRGLKLFF. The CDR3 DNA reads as TGCGCCAGCAGCCAGGAGGACAGGGGGCTGAAACTGTTTTTT.

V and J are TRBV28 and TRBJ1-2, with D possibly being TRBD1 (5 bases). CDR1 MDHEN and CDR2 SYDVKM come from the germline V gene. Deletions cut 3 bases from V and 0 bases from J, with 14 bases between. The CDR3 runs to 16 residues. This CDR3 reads CASSLVGGIPNYGYTF. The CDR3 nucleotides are TGTGCCAGCAGTTTGGTGGGGGGTATTCCTAACTATGGCTACACCTTC.

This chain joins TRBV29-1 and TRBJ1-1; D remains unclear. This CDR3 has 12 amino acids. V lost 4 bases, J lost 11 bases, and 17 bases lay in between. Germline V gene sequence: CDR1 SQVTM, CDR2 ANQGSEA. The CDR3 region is CSVVPGAHDAFF. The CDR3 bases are TGCAGCGTTGTCCCCGGAGCCCATGATGCTTTCTTT.

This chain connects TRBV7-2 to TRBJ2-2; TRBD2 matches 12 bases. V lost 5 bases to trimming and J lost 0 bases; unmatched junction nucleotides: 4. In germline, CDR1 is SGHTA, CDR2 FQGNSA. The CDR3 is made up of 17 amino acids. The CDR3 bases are TGTGCCAGCAGCGATAGACTAGCGGGGGCGAACACCGGGGAGCTGTTTTTT. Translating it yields CASSDRLAGANTGELFF.

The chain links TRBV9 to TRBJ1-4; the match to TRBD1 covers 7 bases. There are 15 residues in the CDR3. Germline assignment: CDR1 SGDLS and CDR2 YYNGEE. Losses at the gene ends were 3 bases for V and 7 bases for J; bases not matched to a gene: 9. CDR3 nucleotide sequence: TGTGCCAGCAGCGGGTACAGGGGAGTGGGTGAAAAACTGTTTTTT. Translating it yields CASSGYRGVGEKLFF.

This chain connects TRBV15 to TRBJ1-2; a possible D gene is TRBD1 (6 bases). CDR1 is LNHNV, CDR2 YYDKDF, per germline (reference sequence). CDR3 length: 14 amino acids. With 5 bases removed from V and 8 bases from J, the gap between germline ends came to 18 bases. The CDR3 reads CATSQPTRGAGYTF. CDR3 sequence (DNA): TGTGCCACCAGCCAACCCACCAGGGGAGCAGGCTACACCTTC.

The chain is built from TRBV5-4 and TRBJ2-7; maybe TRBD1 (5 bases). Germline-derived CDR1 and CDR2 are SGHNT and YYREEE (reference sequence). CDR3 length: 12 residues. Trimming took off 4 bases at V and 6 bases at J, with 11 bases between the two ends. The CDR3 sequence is CASSTDTLEQYF. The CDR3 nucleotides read TGTGCCAGCAGCACGGACACCCTCGAGCAGTACTTC.

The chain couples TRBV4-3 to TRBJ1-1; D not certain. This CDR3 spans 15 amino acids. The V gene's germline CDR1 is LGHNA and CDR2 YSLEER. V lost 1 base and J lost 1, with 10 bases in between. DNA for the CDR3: TGCGCCAGCAGCCAAGGGAACCAGGAGAACACTGAAGCTTTCTTT. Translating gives CASSQGNQENTEAFF.

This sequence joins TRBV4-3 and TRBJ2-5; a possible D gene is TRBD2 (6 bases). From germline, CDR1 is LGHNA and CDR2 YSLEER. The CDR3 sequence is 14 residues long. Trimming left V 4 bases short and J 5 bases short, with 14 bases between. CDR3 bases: TGCGCCAGCAGCCGGGACTTGCTGGGGGAGACCCAGTACTTC. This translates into CASSRDLLGETQYF.

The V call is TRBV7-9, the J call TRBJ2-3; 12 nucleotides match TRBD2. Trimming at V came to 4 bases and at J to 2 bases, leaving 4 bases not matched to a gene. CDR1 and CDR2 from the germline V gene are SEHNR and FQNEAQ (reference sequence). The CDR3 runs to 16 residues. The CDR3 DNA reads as TGTGCCAGCAGCTCCGGACTAGCGGGAAACACAGATACGCAGTATTTT. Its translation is CASSSGLAGNTDTQYF.

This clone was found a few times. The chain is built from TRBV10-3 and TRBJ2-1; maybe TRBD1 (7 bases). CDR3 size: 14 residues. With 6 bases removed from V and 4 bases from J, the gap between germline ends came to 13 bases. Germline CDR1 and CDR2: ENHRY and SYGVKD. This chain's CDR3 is CAIRVAGQYNEQFF. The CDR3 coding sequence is TGTGCCATCAGAGTTGCGGGACAGTACAATGAGCAGTTCTTC.

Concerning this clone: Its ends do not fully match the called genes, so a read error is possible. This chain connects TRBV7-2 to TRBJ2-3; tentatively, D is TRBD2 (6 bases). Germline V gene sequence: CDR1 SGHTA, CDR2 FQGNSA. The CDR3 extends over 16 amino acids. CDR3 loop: CASSLFSGGSTDTQYF. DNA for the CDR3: TGTGCCAGCAGCTTATTTTCCGGGGGTAGCACCGATACGCAGTATTTT.

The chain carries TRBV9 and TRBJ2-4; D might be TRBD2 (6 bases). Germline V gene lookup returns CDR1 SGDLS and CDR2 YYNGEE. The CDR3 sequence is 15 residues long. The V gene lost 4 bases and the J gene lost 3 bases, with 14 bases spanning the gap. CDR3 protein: CASSSGLRGKNIQYF. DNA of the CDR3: TGTGCCAGCAGCTCGGGACTTCGTGGCAAAAACATTCAGTACTTC.

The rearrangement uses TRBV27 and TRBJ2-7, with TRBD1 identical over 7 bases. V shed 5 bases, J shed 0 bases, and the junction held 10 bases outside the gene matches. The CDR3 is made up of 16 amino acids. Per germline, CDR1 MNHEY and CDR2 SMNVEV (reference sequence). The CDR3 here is CASSPSTGPFSYEQYF. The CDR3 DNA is TGTGCCAGCAGTCCCTCGACAGGGCCCTTCTCCTACGAGCAGTACTTC.

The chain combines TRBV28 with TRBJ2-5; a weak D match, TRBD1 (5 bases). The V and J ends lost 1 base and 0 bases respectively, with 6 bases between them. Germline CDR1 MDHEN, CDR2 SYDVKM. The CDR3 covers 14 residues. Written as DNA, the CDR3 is TGTGCCAGCAGTTTATACAGGTACCAAGAGACCCAGTACTTC. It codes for CASSLYRYQETQYF.

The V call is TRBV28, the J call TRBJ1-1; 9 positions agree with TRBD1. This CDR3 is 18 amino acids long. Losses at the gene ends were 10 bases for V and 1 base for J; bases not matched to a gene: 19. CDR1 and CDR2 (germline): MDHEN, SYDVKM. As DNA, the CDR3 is TGTGCCACCTCGGACAGGGGTTTCCTCACGGTGACGAACACTGAAGCTTTCTTT. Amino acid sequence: CATSDRGFLTVTNTEAFF.

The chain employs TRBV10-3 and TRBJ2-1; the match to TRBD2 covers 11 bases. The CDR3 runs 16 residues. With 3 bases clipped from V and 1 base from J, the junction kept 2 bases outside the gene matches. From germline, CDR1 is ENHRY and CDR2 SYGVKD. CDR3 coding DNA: TGTGCCATCAGTGATGGGACTAGCGGTTCCTACAATGAGCAGTTCTTC. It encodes CAISDGTSGSYNEQFF.

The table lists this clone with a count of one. The CDR3 nucleotides are TGTGCCAGCAGTTCAATCCGGCGGGGGTCCTACGAGCAGTACTTC. Translating it yields CASSSIRRGSYEQYF. The V call is TRBV27, the J call TRBJ2-7, with 7 bases lining up with TRBD2. The CDR3 contains 15 residues. Trimming cost V 4 bases and J 1 base; bases outside gene matches: 7. Germline values: CDR1 MNHEY, CDR2 SMNVEV (reference sequence).

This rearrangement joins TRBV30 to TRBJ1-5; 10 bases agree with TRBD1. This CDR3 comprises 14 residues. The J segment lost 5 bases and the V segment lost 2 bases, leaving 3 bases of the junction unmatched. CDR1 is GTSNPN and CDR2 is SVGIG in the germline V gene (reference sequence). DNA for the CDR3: TGTGCCTGGAGTATCGGGACAGGGGATCAGCCCCAGCATTTT. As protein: CAWSIGTGDQPQHF.

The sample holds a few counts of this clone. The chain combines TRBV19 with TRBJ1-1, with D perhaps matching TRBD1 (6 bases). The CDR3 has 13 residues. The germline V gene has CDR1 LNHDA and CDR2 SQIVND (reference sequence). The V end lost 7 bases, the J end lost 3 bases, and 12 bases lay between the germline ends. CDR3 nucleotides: TGTGCCAGTACGGACAGATCCGACACTGAAGCTTTCTTT. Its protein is CASTDRSDTEAFF.

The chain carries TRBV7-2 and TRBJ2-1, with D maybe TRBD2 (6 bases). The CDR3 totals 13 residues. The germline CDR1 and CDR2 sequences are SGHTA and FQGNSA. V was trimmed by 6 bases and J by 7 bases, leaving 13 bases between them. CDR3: CASRGLRRNEQFF. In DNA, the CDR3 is TGTGCCAGCAGAGGACTACGTCGAAATGAGCAGTTCTTC.

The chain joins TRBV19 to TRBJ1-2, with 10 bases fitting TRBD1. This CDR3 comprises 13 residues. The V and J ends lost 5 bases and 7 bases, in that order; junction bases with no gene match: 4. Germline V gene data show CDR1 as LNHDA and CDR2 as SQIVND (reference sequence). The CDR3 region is CASSERDRGGYTF. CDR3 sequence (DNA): TGTGCCAGTAGTGAGAGGGACAGGGGTGGCTACACCTTC.

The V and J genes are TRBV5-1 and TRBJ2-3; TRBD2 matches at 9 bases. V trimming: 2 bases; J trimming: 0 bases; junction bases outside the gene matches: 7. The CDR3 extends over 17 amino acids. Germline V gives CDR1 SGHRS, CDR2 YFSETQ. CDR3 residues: CASSFNLAGISTDTQYF. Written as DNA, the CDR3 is TGCGCCAGCAGCTTCAATCTAGCGGGGATTAGCACAGATACGCAGTATTTT.

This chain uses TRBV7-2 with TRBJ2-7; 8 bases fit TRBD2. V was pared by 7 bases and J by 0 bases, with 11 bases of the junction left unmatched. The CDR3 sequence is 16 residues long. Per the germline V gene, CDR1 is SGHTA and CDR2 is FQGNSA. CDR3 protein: CASILGGGSLSYEQYF. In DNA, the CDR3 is TGTGCCAGCATCCTCGGGGGGGGCTCCCTCTCCTACGAGCAGTACTTC.

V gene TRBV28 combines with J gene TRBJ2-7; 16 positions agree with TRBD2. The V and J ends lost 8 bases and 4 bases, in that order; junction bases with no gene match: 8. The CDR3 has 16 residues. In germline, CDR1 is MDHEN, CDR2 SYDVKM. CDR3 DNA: TGTGCCAGCGGGGGACTAGCGGGAGGGAAGGGTTACGAGCAGTACTTC. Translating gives CASGGLAGGKGYEQYF.

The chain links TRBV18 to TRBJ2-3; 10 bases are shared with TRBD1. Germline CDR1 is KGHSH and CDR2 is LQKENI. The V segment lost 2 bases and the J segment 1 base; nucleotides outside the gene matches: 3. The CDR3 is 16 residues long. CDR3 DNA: TGTGCCAGCTCACCAGCCGGGACAGGGGGCACAGATACGCAGTATTTT. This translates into CASSPAGTGGTDTQYF.